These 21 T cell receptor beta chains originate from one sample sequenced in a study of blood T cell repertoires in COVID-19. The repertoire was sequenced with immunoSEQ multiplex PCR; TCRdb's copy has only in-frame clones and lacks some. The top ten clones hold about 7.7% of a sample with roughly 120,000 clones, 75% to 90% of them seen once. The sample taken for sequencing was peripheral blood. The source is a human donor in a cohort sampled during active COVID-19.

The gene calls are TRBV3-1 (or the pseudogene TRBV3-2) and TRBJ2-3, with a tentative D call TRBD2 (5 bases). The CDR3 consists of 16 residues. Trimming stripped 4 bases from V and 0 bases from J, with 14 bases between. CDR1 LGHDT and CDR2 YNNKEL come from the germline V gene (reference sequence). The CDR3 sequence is CASSPPLGLSTDTQYF. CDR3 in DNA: TGTGCCAGCAGCCCTCCTCTAGGACTTAGCACAGATACGCAGTATTTT.

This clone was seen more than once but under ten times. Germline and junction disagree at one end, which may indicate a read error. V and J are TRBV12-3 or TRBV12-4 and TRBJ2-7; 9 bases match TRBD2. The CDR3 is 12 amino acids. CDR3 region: CASSLSLAGSNF. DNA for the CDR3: TGTGCCAGCAGTCTCTCTCTAGCGGGATCGAACTTC.

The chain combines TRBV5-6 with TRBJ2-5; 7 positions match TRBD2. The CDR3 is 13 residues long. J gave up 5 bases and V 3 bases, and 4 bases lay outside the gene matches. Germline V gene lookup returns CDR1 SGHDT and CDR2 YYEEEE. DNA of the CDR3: TGTGCCAGCAGCTCACTAGCGAGGGAGACCCAGTACTTC. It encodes CASSSLARETQYF.

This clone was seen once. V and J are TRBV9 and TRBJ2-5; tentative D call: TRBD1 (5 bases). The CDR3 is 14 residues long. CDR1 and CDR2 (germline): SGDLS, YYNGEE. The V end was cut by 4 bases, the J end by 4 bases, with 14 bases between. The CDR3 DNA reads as TGTGCCAGCAGCCTCTACCAGGGTCGAGAGACCCAGTACTTC. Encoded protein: CASSLYQGRETQYF.

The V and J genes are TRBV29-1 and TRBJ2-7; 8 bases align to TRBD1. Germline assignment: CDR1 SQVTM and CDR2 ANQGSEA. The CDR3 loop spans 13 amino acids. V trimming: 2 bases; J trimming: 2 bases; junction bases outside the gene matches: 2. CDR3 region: CSVERQGTYEQYF. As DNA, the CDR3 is TGCAGCGTTGAAAGACAGGGGACCTACGAGCAGTACTTC.

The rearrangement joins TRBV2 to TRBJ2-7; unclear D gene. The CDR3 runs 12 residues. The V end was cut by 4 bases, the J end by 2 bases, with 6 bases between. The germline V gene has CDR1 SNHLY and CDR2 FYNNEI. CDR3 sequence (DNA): TGTGCCAGCAGTGTGGGCCCCTACGAGCAGTACTTC. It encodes CASSVGPYEQYF.

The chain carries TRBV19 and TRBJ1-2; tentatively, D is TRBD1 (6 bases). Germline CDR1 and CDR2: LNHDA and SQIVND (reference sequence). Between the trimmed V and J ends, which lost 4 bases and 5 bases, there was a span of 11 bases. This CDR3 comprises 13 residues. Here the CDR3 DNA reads TGTGCCAGTAGTAATCCCAGGGGATATGGCTACACCTTC. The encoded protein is CASSNPRGYGYTF.

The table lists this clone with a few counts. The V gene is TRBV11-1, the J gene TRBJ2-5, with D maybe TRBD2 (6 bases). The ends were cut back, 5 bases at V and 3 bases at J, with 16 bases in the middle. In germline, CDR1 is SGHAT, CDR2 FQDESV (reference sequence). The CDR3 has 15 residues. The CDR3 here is CASSGTGTGKETQYF. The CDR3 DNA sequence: TGTGCCAGCAGCGGGACCGGGACTGGAAAAGAGACCCAGTACTTC.

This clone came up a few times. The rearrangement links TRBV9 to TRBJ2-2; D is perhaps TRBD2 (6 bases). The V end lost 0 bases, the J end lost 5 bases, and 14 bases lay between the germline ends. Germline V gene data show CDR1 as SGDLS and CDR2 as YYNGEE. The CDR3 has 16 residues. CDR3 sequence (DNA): TGTGCCAGCAGCGTAGGCGGGGCAGGGAGGACCGGGGAGCTGTTTTTT. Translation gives CASSVGGAGRTGELFF.

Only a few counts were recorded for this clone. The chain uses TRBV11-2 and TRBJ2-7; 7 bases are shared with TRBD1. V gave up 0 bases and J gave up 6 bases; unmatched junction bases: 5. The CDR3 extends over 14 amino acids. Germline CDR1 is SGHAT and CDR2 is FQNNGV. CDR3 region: CASSLEAGGREQYF. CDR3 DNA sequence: TGTGCCAGCAGCTTAGAGGCAGGGGGACGCGAGCAGTACTTC.

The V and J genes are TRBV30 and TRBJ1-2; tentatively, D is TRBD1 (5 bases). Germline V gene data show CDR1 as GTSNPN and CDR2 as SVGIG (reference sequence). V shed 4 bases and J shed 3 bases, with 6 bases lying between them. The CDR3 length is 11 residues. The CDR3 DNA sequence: TGTGCCTGGAAACAGGACTATGGCTACACCTTC. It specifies CAWKQDYGYTF. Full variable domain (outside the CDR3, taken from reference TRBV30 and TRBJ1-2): SQTIHQWPATLVQPVGSPLSLECTVEGTSNPNLYWYRQAAGRGLQLLFYSVGIGQISSEVPQNLSASRPQDRQFILSSKKLLLSDSGFYLCAWKQDYGYTFGSGTRLTVV.

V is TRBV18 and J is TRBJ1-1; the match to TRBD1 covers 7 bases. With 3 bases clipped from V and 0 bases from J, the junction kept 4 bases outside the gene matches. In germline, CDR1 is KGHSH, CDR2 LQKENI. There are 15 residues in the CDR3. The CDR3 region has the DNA TGTGCCAGCTCACCCTTGGGACAGTTGAACACTGAAGCTTTCTTT. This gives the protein CASSPLGQLNTEAFF.

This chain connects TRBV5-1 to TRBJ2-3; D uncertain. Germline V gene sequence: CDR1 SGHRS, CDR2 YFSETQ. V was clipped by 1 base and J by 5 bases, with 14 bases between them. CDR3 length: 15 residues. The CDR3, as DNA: TGCGCCAGCAGCTTGTTGCTTCAGGCGATAGATACGCAGTATTTT. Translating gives CASSLLLQAIDTQYF.

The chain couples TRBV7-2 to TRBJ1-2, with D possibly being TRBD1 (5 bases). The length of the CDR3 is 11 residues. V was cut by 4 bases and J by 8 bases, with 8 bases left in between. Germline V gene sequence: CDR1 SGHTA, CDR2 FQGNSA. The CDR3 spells CASSSTGGYTF. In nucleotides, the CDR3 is TGTGCCAGCAGCTCCACAGGAGGCTACACCTTC. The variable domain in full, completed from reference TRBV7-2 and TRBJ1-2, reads GAGVSQSPSNKVTEKGKDVELRCDPISGHTALYWYRQSLGQGLEFLIYFQGNSAPDKSGLPSDRFSAERTGGSVSTLTIQRTQQEDSAVYLCASSSTGGYTFGSGTRLTVV.

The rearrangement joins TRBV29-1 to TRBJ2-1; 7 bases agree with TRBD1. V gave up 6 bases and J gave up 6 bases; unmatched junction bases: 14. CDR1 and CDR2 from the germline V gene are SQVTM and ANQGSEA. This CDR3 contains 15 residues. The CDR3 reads CSVDPTGVVSNEQFF. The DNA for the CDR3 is TGCAGCGTGGACCCCACAGGGGTTGTGTCCAATGAGCAGTTCTTC.

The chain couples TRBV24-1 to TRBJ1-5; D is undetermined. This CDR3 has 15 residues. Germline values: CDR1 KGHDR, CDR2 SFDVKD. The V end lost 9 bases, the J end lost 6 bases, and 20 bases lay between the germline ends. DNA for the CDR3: TGTGCCACCGGAGACTCTCGCACTGGCGGTCAGCCCCAGCATTTT. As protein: CATGDSRTGGQPQHF.

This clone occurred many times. DNA of the CDR3: TGTGCCAGTATGTCCAAGCGAGGGCAGTACTTC. Translated: CASMSKRGQYF. This sequence joins TRBV25-1 and TRBJ2-7, with unresolved D. Per the germline V gene, CDR1 is MGHDK and CDR2 is SYGVNS. The CDR3 is made up of 11 amino acids. V dropped 9 bases and J dropped 9 bases, with 15 bases sitting between them.

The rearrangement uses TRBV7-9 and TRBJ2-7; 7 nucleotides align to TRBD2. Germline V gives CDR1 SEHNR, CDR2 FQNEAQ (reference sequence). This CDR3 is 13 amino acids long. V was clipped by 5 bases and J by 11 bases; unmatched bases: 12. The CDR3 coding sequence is TGTGCCAGCAGCCCGGGAGGCGGCCCAGGAGAGTACTTC. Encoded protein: CASSPGGGPGEYF.

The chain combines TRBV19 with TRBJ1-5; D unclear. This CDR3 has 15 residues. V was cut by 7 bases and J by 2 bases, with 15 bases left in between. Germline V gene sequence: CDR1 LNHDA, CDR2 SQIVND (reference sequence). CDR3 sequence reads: CASTSRYGGNQPQHF. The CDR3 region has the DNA TGTGCCAGTACCTCGAGATACGGGGGCAATCAGCCCCAGCATTTT.

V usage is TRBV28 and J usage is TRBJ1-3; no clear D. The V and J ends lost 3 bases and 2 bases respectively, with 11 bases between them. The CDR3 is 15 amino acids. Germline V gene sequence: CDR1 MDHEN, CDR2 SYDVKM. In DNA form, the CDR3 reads TGTGCCAGCAGTTTTGGCGGGCTGCCTGGAAACACCATATATTTT. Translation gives CASSFGGLPGNTIYF.

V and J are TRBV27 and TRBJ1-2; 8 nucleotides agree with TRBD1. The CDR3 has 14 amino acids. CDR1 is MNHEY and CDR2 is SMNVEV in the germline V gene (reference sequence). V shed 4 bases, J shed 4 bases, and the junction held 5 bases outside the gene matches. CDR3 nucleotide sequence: TGTGCCAGCAGTTCAGGACAGGGACGCTATGGCTACACCTTC. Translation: CASSSGQGRYGYTF.